This T cell receptor (beta chain) was captured by sequencing in a study of OX40 agonist ivuxolimab in advanced cancers. Looking at the study overall: An agonistic anti-OX40 (CD134) antibody, ivuxolimab, was used to treat the patients. There were three patients with partial responses, one having hepatocellular carcinoma and two cutaneous melanoma. Previous treatment with anti-PD-1, anti-PD-L1 or anti-CTLA-4 therapy was allowed; approximately 40% had received some.

Points from the study as a whole: Averaged across samples, CD8+ T cells carried more expanded clones than CD4+ did.

Data came from immunoSEQ multiplex PCR; TCRdb stores just in-frame clones and leaves some out. Of about 110,000 clones listed, 80% to 95% are singletons. In the case of this clone: Its antigen is undetermined.

Trimming shortened V by 1 base and J by 6 bases, and 13 bases separated the two germline ends. The CDR3 has 14 residues. The germline V gene has CDR1 SGHNT and CDR2 YENEEA. V is TRBV11-3 and J is TRBJ2-7; TRBD1 might be the D (6 bases). The clonotype was recovered from an adult with an advanced solid tumor such as melanoma, head and neck, liver or kidney cancer. The material was CD4+ or CD8+ T cells sorted from blood, obtained in a trial of the OX40 agonist ivuxolimab. The CDR3 reads CASSLVRQQGEQYF. The CDR3 DNA reads as TGTGCCAGCAGCTTAGTTCGCCAACAGGGCGAGCAGTACTTC.